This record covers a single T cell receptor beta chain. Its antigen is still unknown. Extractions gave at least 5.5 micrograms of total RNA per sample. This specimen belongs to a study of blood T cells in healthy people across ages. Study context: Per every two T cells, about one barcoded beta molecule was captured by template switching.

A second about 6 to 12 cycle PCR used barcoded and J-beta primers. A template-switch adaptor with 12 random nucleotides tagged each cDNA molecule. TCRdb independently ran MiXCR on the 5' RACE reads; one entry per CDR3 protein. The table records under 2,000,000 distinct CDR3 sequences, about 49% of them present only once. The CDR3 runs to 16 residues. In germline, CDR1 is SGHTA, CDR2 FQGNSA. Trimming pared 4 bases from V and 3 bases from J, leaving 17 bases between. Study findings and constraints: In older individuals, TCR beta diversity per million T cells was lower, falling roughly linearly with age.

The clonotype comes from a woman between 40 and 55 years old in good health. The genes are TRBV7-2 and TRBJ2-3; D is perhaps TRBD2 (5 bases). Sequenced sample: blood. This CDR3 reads CASSYASYPVTDTQYF. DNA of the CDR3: TGTGCCAGCAGCTATGCTAGCTACCCGGTGACAGATACGCAGTATTTT.